This T cell receptor (beta chain) stems from a study of T cells in Graves' hyperthyroidism and ophthalmopathy. This clonotype was detected once. Trimming at V came to 7 bases and at J to 5 bases, leaving 23 bases not matched to a gene. Germline lookup yields CDR1 SNHLY and CDR2 FYNNEI. The CDR3 is 18 residues long. RNA transcripts were the template for amplifying TCR beta CDR3 regions. Primed by the HTBI set, a first-round RT-PCR was run on the TCR CDR3. TCRdb processed the multiplex PCR reads anew with MiXCR; each CDR3 protein has one entry. The sample shows 600,000 to 750,000 distinct CDR3 sequences, 15% to 20% of them seen only once.

The chain uses TRBV2 and TRBJ2-7, with 7 nucleotides matching TRBD2. The clonotype comes from a man aged 50-59 years with Graves' hyperthyroidism. The material sequenced was blood. The CDR3 loop reads CASNSWGGGRGGRDEQYF. CDR3 sequence (DNA): TGTGCCAGCAACTCCTGGGGGGGAGGACGGGGCGGACGGGACGAGCAGTACTTC. The full variable domain, its missing parts supplied by reference TRBV2 and TRBJ2-7, is EPEVTQTPSHQVTQMGQEVILRCVPISNHLYFYWYRQILGQKVEFLVSFYNNEISEKSEIFDDQFSVERPDGSNFTLKIRSTKLEDSAMYFCASNSWGGGRGGRDEQYFGPGTRLTVT.